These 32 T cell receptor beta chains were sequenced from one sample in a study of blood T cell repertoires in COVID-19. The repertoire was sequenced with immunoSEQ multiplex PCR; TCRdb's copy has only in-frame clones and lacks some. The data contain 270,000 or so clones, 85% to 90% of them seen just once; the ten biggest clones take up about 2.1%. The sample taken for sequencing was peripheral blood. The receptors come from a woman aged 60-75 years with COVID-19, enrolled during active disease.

CDR3 DNA sequence: TGTGCCAGCTCACCACCGACAGCAACTAATGAAAAACTGTTTTTT. This sequence encodes CASSPPTATNEKLFF. This chain uses TRBV18 with TRBJ1-4; perhaps TRBD1 as D (5 bases). The CDR3 totals 15 residues. CDR1 and CDR2 from the germline V gene are KGHSH and LQKENI. Trimming removed 0 bases at V and 0 bases at J, with 5 bases between.

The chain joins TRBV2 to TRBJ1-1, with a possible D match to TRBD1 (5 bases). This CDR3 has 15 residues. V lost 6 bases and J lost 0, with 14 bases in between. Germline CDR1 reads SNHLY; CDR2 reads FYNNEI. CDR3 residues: CASRRFGGVNTEAFF. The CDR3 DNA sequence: TGTGCCAGCAGGAGGTTCGGAGGGGTGAACACTGAAGCTTTCTTT.

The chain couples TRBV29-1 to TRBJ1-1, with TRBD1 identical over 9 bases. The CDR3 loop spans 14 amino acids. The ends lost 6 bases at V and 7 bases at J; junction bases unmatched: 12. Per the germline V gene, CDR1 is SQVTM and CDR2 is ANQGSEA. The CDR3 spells CSVRDRVPEGEAFF. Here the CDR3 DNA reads TGCAGCGTCCGGGACAGGGTGCCCGAAGGTGAAGCTTTCTTT.

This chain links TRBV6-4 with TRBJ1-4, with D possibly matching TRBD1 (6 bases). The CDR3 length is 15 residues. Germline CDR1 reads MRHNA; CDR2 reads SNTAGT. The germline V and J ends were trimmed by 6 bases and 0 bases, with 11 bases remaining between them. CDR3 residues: CASRTTGATNEKLFF. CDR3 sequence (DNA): TGTGCCAGCAGGACGACAGGTGCAACTAATGAAAAACTGTTTTTT.

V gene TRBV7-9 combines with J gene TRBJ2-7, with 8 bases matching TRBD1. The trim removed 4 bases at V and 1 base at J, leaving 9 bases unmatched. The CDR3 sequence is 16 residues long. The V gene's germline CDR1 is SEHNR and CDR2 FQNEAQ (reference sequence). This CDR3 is CASSSPRDRSSYEQYF. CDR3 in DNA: TGTGCCAGCAGCTCTCCTAGGGACAGGAGTTCCTACGAGCAGTACTTC.

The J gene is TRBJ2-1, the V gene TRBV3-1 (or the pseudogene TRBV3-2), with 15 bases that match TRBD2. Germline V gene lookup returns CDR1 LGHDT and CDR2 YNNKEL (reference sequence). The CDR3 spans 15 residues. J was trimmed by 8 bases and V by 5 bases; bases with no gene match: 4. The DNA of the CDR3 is TGTGCCAGCAGCATAGGACTAGCGGGGGGGCATGAGCAGTTCTTC. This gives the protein CASSIGLAGGHEQFF.

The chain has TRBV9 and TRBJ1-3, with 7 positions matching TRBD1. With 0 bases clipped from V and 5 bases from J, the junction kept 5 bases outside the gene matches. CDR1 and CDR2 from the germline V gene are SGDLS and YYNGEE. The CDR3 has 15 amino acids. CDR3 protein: CASSVEGGGRNTIYF. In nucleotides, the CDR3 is TGTGCCAGCAGCGTAGAAGGAGGGGGCCGAAACACCATATATTTT.

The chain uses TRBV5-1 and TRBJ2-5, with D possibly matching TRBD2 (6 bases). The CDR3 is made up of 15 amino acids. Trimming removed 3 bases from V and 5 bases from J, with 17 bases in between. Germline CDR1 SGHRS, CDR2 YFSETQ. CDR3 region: CASSSDLAVRETQYF. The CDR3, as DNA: TGCGCCAGCAGCTCGGATTTAGCGGTTCGGGAGACCCAGTACTTC.

The CDR3 bases are TGTGCCAGCAGCGGAGAGCCAAGCCCAAACTCTTATGGCTACACCTTC. Protein product: CASSGEPSPNSYGYTF. The rearrangement links TRBV7-3 to TRBJ1-2; D not resolved. Trimming left V 5 bases short and J 5 bases short, with 21 bases between. The CDR3 length is 16 residues. CDR1 and CDR2 from the germline V gene are SGHTA and FQGTGA.

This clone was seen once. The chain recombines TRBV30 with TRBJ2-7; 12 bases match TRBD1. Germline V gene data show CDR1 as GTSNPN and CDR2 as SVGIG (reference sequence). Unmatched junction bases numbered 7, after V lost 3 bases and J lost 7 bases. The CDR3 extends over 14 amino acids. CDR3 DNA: TGTGCCTGGAGCGCGGGACAGGGGGCATGGGAGCAGTACTTC. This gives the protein CAWSAGQGAWEQYF. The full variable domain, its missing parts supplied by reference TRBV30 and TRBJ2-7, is SQTIHQWPATLVQPVGSPLSLECTVEGTSNPNLYWYRQAAGRGLQLLFYSVGIGQISSEVPQNLSASRPQDRQFILSSKKLLLSDSGFYLCAWSAGQGAWEQYFGPGTRLTVT.

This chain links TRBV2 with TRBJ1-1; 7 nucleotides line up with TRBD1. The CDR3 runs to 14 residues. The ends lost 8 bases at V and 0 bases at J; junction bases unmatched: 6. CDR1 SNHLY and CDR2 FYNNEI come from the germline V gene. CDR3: CASDPQGVNTEAFF. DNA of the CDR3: TGTGCCAGCGATCCCCAGGGGGTGAACACTGAAGCTTTCTTT. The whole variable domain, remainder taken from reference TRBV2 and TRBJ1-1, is EPEVTQTPSHQVTQMGQEVILRCVPISNHLYFYWYRQILGQKVEFLVSFYNNEISEKSEIFDDQFSVERPDGSNFTLKIRSTKLEDSAMYFCASDPQGVNTEAFFGQGTRLTVV.

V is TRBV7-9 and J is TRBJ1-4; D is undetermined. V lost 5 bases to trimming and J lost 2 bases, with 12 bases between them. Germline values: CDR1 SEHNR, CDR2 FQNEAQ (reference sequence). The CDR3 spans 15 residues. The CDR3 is CASSQSGLTNEKLFF. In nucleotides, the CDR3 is TGTGCCAGCAGCCAATCAGGACTTACTAATGAAAAACTGTTTTTT.

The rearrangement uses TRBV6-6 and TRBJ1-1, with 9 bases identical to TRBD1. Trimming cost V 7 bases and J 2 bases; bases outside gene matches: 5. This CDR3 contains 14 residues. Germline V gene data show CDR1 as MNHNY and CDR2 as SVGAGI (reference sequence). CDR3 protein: CASNGQGSNTEAFF. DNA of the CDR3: TGTGCCAGCAACGGACAGGGGAGTAACACTGAAGCTTTCTTT.

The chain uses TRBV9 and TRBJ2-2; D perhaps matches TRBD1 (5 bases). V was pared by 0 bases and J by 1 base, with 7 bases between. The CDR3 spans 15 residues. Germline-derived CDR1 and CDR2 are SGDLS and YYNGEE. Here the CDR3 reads CASSVAGQNTGELFF. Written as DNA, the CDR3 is TGTGCCAGCAGCGTAGCAGGGCAGAACACCGGGGAGCTGTTTTTT.

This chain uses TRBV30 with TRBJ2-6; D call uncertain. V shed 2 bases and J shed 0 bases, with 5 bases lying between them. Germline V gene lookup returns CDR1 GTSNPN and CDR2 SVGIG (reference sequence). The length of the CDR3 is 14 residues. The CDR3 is CAWSWASGANVLTF. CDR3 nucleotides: TGTGCCTGGAGTTGGGCCTCTGGGGCCAACGTCCTGACTTTC.

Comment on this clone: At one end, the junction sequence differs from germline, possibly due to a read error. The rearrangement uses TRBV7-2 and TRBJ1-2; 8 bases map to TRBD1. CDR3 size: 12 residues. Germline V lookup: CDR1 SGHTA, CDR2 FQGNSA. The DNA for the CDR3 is TGTGCCAGCAGCTTTCAGGGGGCGGGGACGGTCTTC. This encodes CASSFQGAGTVF.

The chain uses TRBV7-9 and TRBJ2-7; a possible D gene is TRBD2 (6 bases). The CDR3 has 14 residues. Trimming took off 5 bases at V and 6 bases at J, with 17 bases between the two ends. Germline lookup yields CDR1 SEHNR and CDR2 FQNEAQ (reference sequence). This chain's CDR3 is CASSPGTPVGEQYF. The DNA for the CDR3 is TGTGCCAGCAGCCCCGGGACTCCCGTCGGCGAGCAGTACTTC.

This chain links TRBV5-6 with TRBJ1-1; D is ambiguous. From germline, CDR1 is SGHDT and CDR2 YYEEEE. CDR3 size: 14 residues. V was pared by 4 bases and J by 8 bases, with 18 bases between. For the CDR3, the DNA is TGTGCCAGCAGCCCGAGGCGGGGATGGCCGGAAGCTTTCTTT. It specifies CASSPRRGWPEAFF.

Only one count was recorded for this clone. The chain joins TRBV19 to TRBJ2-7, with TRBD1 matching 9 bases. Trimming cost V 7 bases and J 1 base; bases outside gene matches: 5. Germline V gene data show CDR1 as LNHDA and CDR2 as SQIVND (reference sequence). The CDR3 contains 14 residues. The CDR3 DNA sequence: TGTGCCAGTACCTCGACAGGGGGGTCCTACGAGCAGTACTTC. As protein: CASTSTGGSYEQYF.

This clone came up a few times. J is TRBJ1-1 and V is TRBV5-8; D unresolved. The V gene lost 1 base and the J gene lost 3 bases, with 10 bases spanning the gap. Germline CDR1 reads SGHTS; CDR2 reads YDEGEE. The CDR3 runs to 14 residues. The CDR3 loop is CASSLIRGHTEAFF. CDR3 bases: TGTGCCAGCAGCTTGATTCGGGGTCACACTGAAGCTTTCTTT.

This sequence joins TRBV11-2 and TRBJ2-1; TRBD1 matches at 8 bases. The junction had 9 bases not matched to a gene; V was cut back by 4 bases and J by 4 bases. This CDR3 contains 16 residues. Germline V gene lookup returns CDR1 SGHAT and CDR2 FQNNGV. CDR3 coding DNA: TGTGCCAGCAGCTACTCAGGGGGCGCGGGATACAATGAGCAGTTCTTC. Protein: CASSYSGGAGYNEQFF. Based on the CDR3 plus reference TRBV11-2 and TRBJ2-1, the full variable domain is EAGVAQSPRYKIIEKRQSVAFWCNPISGHATLYWYQQILGQGPKLLIQFQNNGVVDDSQLPKDRFSAERLKGVDSTLKIQPAKLEDSAVYLCASSYSGGAGYNEQFFGPGTRLTVL.

The chain's CDR3 is CASSLLGTGGYEQYF. The DNA of the CDR3 is TGCGCCAGCAGCTTGCTTGGGACAGGGGGCTACGAGCAGTACTTC. The chain employs TRBV5-1 and TRBJ2-7; 11 nucleotides agree with TRBD1. Per the germline V gene, CDR1 is SGHRS and CDR2 is YFSETQ. The CDR3 runs to 15 residues. The trim removed 1 base at V and 3 bases at J, leaving 3 bases unmatched.

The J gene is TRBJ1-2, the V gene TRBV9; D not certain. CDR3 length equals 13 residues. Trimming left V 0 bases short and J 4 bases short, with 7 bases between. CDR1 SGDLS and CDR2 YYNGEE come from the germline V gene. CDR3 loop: CASSVDGSYGYTF. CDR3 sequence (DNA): TGTGCCAGCAGCGTAGACGGTAGCTATGGCTACACCTTC.

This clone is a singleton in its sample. The CDR3 spells CASSRVRSTGELFF. CDR3 bases: TGTGCCAGCAGTCGGGTTCGTAGCACCGGGGAGCTGTTTTTT. The chain uses TRBV6-5 and TRBJ2-2; D not resolved. The CDR3 totals 14 residues. The ends were cut back, 5 bases at V and 4 bases at J, with 11 bases in the middle. The germline gives CDR1 MNHEY, CDR2 SVGAGI.

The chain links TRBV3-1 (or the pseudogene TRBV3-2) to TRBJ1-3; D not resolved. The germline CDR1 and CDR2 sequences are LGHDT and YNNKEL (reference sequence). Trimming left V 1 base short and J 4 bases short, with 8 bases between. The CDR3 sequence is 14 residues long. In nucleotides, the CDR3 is TGTGCCAGCAGCCAAGCCGGCGGCGGAAACACCATATATTTT. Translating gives CASSQAGGGNTIYF.

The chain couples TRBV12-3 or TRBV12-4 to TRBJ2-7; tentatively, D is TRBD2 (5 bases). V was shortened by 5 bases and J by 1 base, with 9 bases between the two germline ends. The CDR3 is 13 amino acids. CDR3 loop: CASSIGGSYEQYF. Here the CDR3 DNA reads TGTGCCAGCAGTATCGGCGGGTCCTACGAGCAGTACTTC.

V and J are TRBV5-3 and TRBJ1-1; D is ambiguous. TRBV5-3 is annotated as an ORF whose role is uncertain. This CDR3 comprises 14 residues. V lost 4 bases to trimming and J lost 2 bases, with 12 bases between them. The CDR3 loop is CARSHRTQNTEAFF. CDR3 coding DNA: TGTGCCAGAAGCCATCGGACTCAAAACACTGAAGCTTTCTTT.

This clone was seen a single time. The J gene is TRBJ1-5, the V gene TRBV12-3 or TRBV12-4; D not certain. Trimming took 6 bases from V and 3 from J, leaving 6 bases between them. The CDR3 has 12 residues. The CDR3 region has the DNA TGTGCCAGCAGGGGAGACAATCAGCCCCAGCATTTT. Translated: CASRGDNQPQHF.

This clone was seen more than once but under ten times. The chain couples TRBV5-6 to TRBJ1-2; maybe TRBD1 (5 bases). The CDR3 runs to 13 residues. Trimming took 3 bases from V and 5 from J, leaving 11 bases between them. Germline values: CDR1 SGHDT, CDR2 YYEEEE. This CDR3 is CASSYGGNYGYTF. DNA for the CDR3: TGTGCCAGCAGCTACGGGGGGAATTATGGCTACACCTTC. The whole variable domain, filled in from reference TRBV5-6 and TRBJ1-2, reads DAGVTQSPTHLIKTRGQQVTLRCSPKSGHDTVSWYQQALGQGPQFIFQYYEEEERQRGNFPDRFSGHQFPNYSSELNVNALLLGDSALYLCASSYGGNYGYTFGSGTRLTVV.

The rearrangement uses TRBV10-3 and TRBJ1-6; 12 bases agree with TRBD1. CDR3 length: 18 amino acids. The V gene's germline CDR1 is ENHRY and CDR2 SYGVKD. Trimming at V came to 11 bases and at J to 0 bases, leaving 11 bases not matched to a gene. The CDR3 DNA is TGTGCCTCCCGAGGGGGACAGGGGGCCAGCTCCTATAATTCACCCCTCCACTTT. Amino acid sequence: CASRGGQGASSYNSPLHF.

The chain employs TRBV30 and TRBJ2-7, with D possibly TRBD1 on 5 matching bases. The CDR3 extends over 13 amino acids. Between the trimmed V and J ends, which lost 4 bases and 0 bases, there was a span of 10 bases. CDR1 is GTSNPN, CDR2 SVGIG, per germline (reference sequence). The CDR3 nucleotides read TGTGCCTGGATGTCCAGGGACTCCTACGAGCAGTACTTC. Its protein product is CAWMSRDSYEQYF.

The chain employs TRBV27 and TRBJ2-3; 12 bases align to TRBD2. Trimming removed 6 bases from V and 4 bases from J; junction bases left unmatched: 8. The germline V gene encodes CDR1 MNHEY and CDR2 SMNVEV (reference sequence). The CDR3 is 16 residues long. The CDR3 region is CASRAGTSGLSDTQYF. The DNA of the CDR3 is TGTGCCAGCAGGGCCGGGACTAGCGGGTTATCAGATACGCAGTATTTT.